This passage covers 19 T cell receptor beta chains from one sample sequenced in a study of cytomegalovirus exposure and HLA in healthy donors (dated by TCRdb to 2016 to 2017). Receptor libraries were prepared by the immunoSEQ multiplex PCR assay. TCRdb took this table from immuneACCESS and kept in-frame rearrangements with V and J called. Such tables lack part of the clones; where checked against another copy, unresolved V genes explain under half of the gap, and the rest is unexplained. This sample holds over 250,000 clones; just over 85% were observed only once. In total, the top ten clones hold about 1% of the sample. The sequencing input was PBMCs. Receptor source: a woman aged 18 to 35 in good health and CMV-seronegative.

V is TRBV4-1 and J is TRBJ1-2; D gene uncertain. Trimming shortened V by 6 bases and J by 8 bases, and 16 bases separated the two germline ends. The CDR3 loop spans 13 amino acids. CDR1 is MGHRA, CDR2 YSYEKL, per germline. The CDR3 protein is CASSRTGLGGYTF. DNA for the CDR3: TGCGCCAGCAGTCGGACGGGGTTAGGGGGCTACACCTTC.

The chain carries TRBV5-6 and TRBJ2-7, with D uncertain. Deletions cut 0 bases from V and 4 bases from J, with 8 bases between. Germline V CDR1 and CDR2: SGHDT, YYEEEE. CDR3 length: 13 amino acids. The CDR3 protein is CASSLGHKYEQYF. The DNA of the CDR3 is TGTGCCAGCAGCTTGGGACATAAGTACGAGCAGTACTTC.

CDR3 nucleotide sequence: TGTGCCAGCAGTGCCCCGGACAGGGCTCGGTATGGCTACACCTTC. Translation gives CASSAPDRARYGYTF. The gene calls are TRBV6-1 and TRBJ1-2, with 8 positions matching TRBD1. The ends lost 4 bases at V and 5 bases at J; junction bases unmatched: 9. This CDR3 contains 15 residues. The germline CDR1 and CDR2 sequences are MNHNS and SASEGT.

V gene TRBV30 combines with J gene TRBJ1-6, with TRBD1 as a possible D gene (6 bases). V gave up 3 bases and J gave up 9 bases, with 15 bases separating them. Germline CDR1 GTSNPN, CDR2 SVGIG (reference sequence). This CDR3 is 14 amino acids long. CDR3 nucleotide sequence: TGTGCCTGGAGCGCAGGGGAATTGGGTTCACCCCTCCACTTT. Residues: CAWSAGELGSPLHF.

This rearrangement joins TRBV18 to TRBJ2-1; the D is unclear. V lost 6 bases and J 5 bases, leaving 14 bases between the germline ends. CDR1 KGHSH and CDR2 LQKENI come from the germline V gene. The CDR3 runs 14 residues. CDR3 protein: CASSPVNVDNEQFF. DNA of the CDR3: TGTGCCAGCTCGCCAGTCAACGTAGACAATGAGCAGTTCTTC. Full variable domain (outside the CDR3, taken from reference TRBV18 and TRBJ2-1): NAGVMQNPRHLVRRRGQEARLRCSPMKGHSHVYWYRQLPEEGLKFMVYLQKENIIDESGMPKERFSAEFPKEGPSILRIQQVVRGDSAAYFCASSPVNVDNEQFFGPGTRLTVL.

The J gene is TRBJ2-1, the V gene TRBV4-1, with D possibly being TRBD1 (6 bases). Germline lookup yields CDR1 MGHRA and CDR2 YSYEKL. The V gene lost 4 bases and the J gene lost 0 bases, with 13 bases spanning the gap. This CDR3 region has 16 residues. The CDR3 reads CASSPKGVTSYNEQFF. The CDR3 nucleotides read TGCGCCAGCAGCCCCAAGGGGGTGACCTCCTACAATGAGCAGTTCTTC.

This chain joins TRBV9 and TRBJ2-1; maybe TRBD1 (7 bases). V lost 2 bases to trimming and J lost 6 bases, with 18 bases between them. The CDR3 spans 16 residues. The germline V gene has CDR1 SGDLS and CDR2 YYNGEE. CDR3 residues: CASSVRAGGTSNEQFF. For the CDR3, the DNA is TGTGCCAGCAGCGTCCGAGCAGGGGGGACCTCCAATGAGCAGTTCTTC.

CDR3 in amino acids: CASSLLGQGHGYTF. The CDR3 bases are TGTGCCAGTAGTTTACTGGGACAGGGCCATGGCTACACCTTC. This chain uses TRBV19 with TRBJ1-2; 9 bases fit TRBD1. Losses at the gene ends were 5 bases for V and 6 bases for J; bases not matched to a gene: 7. CDR3 length: 14 residues. Germline CDR1 is LNHDA and CDR2 is SQIVND (reference sequence).

This sequence joins TRBV18 and TRBJ1-6; D may be TRBD1 (6 bases). Trimming took off 3 bases at V and 7 bases at J, with 10 bases between the two ends. CDR1 is KGHSH and CDR2 is LQKENI in the germline V gene. The CDR3 covers 14 residues. Here the CDR3 DNA reads TGTGCCAGCTCACCGATACAGGGAAATTCACCCCTCCACTTT. It translates to CASSPIQGNSPLHF.

J is TRBJ2-5 and V is TRBV9; D may be TRBD2 (5 bases). Per the germline V gene, CDR1 is SGDLS and CDR2 is YYNGEE. V dropped 0 bases and J dropped 5 bases, with 14 bases sitting between them. The CDR3 runs to 15 residues. The DNA of the CDR3 is TGTGCCAGCAGCGTAGCCGGGTGGGAGAGGGAGACCCAGTACTTC. Amino acid sequence: CASSVAGWERETQYF.

The rearrangement joins TRBV18 to TRBJ2-7; the match to TRBD2 covers 12 bases. V gave up 6 bases and J gave up 4 bases; unmatched junction bases: 7. Germline CDR1 KGHSH, CDR2 LQKENI. The CDR3 has 15 residues. For the CDR3, the DNA is TGTGCCAGCTCCCCCCGACTAGCGGGGGAGTACGAGCAGTACTTC. Its translation: CASSPRLAGEYEQYF.

This clone appeared a single time. The chain couples TRBV5-1 to TRBJ2-3; 13 nucleotides line up with TRBD2. The V gene's germline CDR1 is SGHRS and CDR2 YFSETQ. V was clipped by 1 base and J by 6 bases; unmatched bases: 5. The CDR3 has 16 amino acids. Written as DNA, the CDR3 is TGCGCCAGCAGCTTGTTTGGGACTAGCGGGACTGATACGCAGTATTTT. Its translation: CASSLFGTSGTDTQYF.

The chain recombines TRBV5-1 with TRBJ1-2; D is unclear. The V gene's germline CDR1 is SGHRS and CDR2 YFSETQ. The V end was cut by 1 base, the J end by 2 bases, with 12 bases between. The CDR3 consists of 15 residues. The CDR3 DNA reads as TGCGCCAGCAGCTTGAGCGCGGGTATCAACTATGGCTACACCTTC. Its protein is CASSLSAGINYGYTF.

The chain uses TRBV29-1 and TRBJ2-7, with D possibly matching TRBD2 (6 bases). Germline assignment: CDR1 SQVTM and CDR2 ANQGSEA. The CDR3 contains 15 residues. The V and J ends lost 4 bases and 3 bases respectively, with 19 bases between them. The chain's CDR3 is CSVGFPGGKGYEQYF. DNA for the CDR3: TGCAGCGTTGGCTTTCCCGGCGGGAAGGGCTACGAGCAGTACTTC.

The chain joins TRBV28 to TRBJ1-5; D not resolved. Trimming shortened V by 3 bases and J by 2 bases, and 14 bases separated the two germline ends. The germline CDR1 and CDR2 sequences are MDHEN and SYDVKM. The CDR3 covers 16 residues. As DNA, the CDR3 is TGTGCCAGCAGTTTTCCCAGGACTCCTGGCAATCAGCCCCAGCATTTT. Translation gives CASSFPRTPGNQPQHF.

This clone was seen more than once but under ten times. The J gene is TRBJ2-3, the V gene TRBV30; D gene uncertain. The length of the CDR3 is 13 residues. Looked up from germline, CDR1 is GTSNPN and CDR2 is SVGIG (reference sequence). The V gene lost 5 bases and the J gene lost 2 bases, with 11 bases spanning the gap. For the CDR3, the DNA is TGTGCCTGGGCGACACTTTCCACAGATACGCAGTATTTT. This codes for CAWATLSTDTQYF.

The J gene is TRBJ1-1, the V gene TRBV30; 10 bases match TRBD1. Germline values: CDR1 GTSNPN, CDR2 SVGIG (reference sequence). Trimming removed 1 base from V and 3 bases from J; junction bases left unmatched: 5. This CDR3 comprises 15 residues. The chain's CDR3 is CAWSAGTGAYTEAFF. The DNA for the CDR3 is TGTGCCTGGAGTGCCGGGACAGGGGCCTACACTGAAGCTTTCTTT.

The CDR3 coding sequence is TGTGCCAGCAGAGGTGGAGGGGGGGAGCTGTTTTTT. Protein: CASRGGGGELFF. The chain carries TRBV11-2 and TRBJ2-2; D perhaps matches TRBD2 (6 bases). V shed 6 bases and J shed 8 bases, with 10 bases lying between them. CDR1 is SGHAT and CDR2 is FQNNGV in the germline V gene. This CDR3 is 12 amino acids long.

The V call is TRBV5-1, the J call TRBJ1-4, with D uncertain. Germline V gene sequence: CDR1 SGHRS, CDR2 YFSETQ. Trimming cost V 3 bases and J 8 bases, with 11 bases left between them. The CDR3 extends over 13 amino acids. The CDR3 coding sequence is TGCGCCAGCAGCTCTGTCTCGGAGGAAAAACTGTTTTTT. Translation gives CASSSVSEEKLFF.